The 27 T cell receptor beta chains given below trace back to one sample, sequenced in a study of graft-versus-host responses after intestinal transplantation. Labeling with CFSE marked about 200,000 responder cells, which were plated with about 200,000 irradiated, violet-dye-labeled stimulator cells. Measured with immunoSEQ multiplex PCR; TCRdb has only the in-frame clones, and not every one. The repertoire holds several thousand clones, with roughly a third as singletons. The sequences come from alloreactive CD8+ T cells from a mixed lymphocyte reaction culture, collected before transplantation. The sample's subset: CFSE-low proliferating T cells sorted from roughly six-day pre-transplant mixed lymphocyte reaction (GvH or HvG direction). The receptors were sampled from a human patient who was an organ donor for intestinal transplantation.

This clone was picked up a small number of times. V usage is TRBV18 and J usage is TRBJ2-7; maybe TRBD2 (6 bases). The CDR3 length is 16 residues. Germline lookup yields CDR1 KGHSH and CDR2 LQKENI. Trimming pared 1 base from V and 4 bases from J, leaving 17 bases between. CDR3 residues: CASSPLVSGLLYEQYF. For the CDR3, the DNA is TGTGCCAGCTCACCACTAGTTAGCGGCCTCCTATACGAGCAGTACTTC.

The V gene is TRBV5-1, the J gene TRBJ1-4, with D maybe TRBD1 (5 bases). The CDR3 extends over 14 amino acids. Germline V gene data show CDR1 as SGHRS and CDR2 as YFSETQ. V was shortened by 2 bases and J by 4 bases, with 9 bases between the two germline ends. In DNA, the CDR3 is TGCGCCAGCAGCTTAGGGGTAGATAATGAAAAACTGTTTTTT. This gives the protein CASSLGVDNEKLFF.

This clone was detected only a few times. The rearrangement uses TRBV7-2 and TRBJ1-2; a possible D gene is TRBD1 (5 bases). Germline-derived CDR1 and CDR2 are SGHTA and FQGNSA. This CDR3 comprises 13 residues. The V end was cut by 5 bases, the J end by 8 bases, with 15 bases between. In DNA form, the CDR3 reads TGTGCCAGCAGCCCAACAGGCCCCAAGGGCTACACCTTC. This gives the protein CASSPTGPKGYTF.

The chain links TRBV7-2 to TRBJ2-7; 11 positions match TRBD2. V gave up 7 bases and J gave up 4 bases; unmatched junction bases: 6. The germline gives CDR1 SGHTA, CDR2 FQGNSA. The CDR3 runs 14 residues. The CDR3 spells CASTLAGGTYEQYF. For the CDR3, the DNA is TGTGCCAGCACGTTAGCGGGAGGGACGTACGAGCAGTACTTC.

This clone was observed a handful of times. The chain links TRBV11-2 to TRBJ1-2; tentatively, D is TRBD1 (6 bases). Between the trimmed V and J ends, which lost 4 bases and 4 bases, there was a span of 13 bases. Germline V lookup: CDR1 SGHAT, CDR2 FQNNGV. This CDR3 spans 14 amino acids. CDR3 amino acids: CASSSTGSLYGYTF. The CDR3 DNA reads TGTGCCAGCAGCTCAACAGGGTCTCTCTATGGCTACACCTTC.

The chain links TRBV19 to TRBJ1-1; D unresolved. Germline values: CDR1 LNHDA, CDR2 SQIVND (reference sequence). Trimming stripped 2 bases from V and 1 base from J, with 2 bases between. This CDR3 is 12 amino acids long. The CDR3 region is CASSIQNTEAFF. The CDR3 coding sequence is TGTGCCAGTAGTATACAGAACACTGAAGCTTTCTTT.

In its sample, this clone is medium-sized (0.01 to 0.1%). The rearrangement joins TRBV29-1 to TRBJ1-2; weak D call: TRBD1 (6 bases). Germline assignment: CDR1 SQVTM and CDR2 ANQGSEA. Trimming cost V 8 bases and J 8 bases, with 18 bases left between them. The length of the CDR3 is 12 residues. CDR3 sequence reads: CSHLGGAGGYTF. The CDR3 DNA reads TGCAGCCACCTAGGGGGGGCAGGAGGCTACACCTTC.

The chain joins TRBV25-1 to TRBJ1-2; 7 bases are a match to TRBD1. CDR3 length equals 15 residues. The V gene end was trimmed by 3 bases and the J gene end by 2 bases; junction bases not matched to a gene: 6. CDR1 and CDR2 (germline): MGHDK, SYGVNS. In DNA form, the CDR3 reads TGTGCCAGCAGTGACCCAGGGGGATCGAACTATGGCTACACCTTC. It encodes CASSDPGGSNYGYTF.

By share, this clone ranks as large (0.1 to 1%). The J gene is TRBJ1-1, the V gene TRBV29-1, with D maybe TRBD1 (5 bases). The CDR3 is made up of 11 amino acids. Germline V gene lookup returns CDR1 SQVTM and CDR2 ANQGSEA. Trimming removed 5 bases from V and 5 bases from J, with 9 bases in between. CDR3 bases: TGCAGCGTTACTCAGGGAACTGAAGCTTTCTTT. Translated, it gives CSVTQGTEAFF.

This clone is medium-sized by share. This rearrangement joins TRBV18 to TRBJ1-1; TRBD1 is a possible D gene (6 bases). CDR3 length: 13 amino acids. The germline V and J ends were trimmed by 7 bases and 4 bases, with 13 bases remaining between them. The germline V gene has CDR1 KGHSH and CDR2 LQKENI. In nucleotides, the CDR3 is TGTGCCAGCTGGACGATGGGGGCCACTGAAGCTTTCTTT. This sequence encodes CASWTMGATEAFF.

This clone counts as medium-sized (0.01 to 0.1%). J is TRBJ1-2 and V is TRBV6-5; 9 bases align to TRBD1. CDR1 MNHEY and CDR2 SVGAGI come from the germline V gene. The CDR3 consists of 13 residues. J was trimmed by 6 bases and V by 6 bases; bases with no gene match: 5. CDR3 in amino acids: CASRPDRGNGYTF. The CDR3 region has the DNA TGTGCCAGCAGACCTGACAGGGGGAATGGCTACACCTTC.

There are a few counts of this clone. The CDR3 is CASSFPTSGEKETQYF. CDR3 DNA sequence: TGTGCCAGCAGCTTCCCGACTAGCGGGGAGAAAGAGACCCAGTACTTC. V gene TRBV5-4 combines with J gene TRBJ2-5; the match to TRBD2 covers 11 bases. Germline values: CDR1 SGHNT, CDR2 YYREEE (reference sequence). The CDR3 covers 16 residues. The ends lost 2 bases at V and 3 bases at J; junction bases unmatched: 6.

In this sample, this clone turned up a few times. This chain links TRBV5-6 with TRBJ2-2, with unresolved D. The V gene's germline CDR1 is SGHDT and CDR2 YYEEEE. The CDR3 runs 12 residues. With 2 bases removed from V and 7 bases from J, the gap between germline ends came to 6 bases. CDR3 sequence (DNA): TGTGCCAGCAGCTTCCACAGCGGGGAGCTGTTTTTT. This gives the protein CASSFHSGELFF.

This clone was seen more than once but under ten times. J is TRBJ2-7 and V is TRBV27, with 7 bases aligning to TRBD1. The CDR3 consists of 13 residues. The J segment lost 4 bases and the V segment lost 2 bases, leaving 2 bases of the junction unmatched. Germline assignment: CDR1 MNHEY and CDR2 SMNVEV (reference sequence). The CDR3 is CASSLQGVYEQYF. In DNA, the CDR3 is TGTGCCAGCAGTTTACAGGGGGTTTACGAGCAGTACTTC.

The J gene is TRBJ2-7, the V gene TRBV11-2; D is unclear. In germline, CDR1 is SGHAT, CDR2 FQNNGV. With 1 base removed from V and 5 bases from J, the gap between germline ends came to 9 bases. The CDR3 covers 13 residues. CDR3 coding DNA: TGTGCCAGCAGCTTAGGCCCTAGTAACGAGCAGTACTTC. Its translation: CASSLGPSNEQYF.

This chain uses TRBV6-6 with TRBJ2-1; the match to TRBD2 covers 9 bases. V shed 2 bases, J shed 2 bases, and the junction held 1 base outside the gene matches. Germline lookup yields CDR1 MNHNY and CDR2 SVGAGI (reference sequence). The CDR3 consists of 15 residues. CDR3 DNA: TGTGCCAGCAGTTACCCTAGCGGGGCCTACAATGAGCAGTTCTTC. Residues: CASSYPSGAYNEQFF.

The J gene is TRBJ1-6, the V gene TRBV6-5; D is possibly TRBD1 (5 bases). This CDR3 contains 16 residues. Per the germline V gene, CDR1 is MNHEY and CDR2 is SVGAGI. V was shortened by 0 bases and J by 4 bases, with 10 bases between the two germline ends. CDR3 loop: CASSYSTTAYNSPLHF. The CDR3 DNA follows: TGTGCCAGCAGTTACTCTACGACAGCGTATAATTCACCCCTCCACTTT.

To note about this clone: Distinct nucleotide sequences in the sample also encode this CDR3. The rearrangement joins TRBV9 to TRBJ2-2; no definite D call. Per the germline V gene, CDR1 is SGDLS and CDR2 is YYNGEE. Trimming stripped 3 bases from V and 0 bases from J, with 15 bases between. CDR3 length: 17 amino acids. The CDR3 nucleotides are TGTGCCAGCAGCGCTCATGAGGAACTCCCGAACACCGGGGAGCTGTTTTTT. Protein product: CASSAHEELPNTGELFF.

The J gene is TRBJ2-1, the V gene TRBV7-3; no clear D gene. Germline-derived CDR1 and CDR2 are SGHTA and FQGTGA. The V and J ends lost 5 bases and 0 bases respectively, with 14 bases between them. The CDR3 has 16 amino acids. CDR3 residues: CASSLTWRSSYNEQFF. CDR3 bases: TGTGCCAGCAGCCTTACTTGGAGAAGCTCCTACAATGAGCAGTTCTTC.

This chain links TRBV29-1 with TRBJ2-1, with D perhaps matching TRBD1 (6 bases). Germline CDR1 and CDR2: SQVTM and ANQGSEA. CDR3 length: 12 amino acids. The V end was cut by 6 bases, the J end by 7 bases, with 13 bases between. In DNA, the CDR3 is TGCAGCGTCACAGGGCCCGCGAATGAGCAGTTCTTC. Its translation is CSVTGPANEQFF.

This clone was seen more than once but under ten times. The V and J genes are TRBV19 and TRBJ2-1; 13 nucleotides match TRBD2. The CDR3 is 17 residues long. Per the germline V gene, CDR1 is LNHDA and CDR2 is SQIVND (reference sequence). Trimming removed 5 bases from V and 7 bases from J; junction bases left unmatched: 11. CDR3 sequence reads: CASSPAPLAGGNNEQFF. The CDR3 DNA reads TGTGCCAGTAGTCCAGCCCCACTAGCGGGGGGGAATAATGAGCAGTTCTTC.

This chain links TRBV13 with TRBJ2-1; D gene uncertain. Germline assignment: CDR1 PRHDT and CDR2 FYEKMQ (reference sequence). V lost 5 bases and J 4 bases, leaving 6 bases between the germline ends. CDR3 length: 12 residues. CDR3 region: CASSVGYNEQFF. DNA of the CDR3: TGTGCCAGCAGCGTCGGGTACAATGAGCAGTTCTTC.

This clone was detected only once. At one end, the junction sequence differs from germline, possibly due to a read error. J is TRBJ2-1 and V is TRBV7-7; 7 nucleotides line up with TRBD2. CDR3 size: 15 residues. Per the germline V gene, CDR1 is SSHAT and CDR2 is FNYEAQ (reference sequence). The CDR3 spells CASSLEAGLGHEQFF. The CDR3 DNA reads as TGTGCTAGCAGCTTAGAAGCCGGACTAGGTCATGAGCAGTTCTTC.

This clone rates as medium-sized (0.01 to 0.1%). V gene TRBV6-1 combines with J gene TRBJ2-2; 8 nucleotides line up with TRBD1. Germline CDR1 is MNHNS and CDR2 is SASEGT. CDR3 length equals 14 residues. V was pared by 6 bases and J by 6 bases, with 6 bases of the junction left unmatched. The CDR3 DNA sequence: TGTGCCAGCAGCACAGGGGGAGAGGCCGGGGAGCTGTTTTTT. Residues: CASSTGGEAGELFF.

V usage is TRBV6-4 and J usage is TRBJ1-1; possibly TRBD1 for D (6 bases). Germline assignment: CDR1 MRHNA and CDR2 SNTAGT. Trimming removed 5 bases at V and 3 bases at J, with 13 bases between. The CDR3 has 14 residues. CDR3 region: CASSQTTGHTEAFF. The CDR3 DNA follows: TGTGCCAGCAGTCAGACCACAGGGCACACTGAAGCTTTCTTT.

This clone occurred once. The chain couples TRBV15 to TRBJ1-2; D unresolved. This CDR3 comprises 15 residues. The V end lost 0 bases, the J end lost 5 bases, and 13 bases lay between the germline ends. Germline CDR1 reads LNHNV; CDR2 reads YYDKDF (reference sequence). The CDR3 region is CATSREFEGLYGYTF. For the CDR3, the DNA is TGTGCCACCAGCAGAGAATTTGAGGGATTATATGGCTACACCTTC.

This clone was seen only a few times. The CDR3 coding sequence is TGTGCCAGCTCACCACGGTACAGGGGGCTCCAAGAGACCCAGTACTTC. Translating it yields CASSPRYRGLQETQYF. V gene TRBV18 combines with J gene TRBJ2-5, with 9 bases matching TRBD1. Trimming took 1 base from V and 1 from J; bases not matched to a gene: 4. Germline CDR1 reads KGHSH; CDR2 reads LQKENI. The CDR3 length is 16 residues.